This T cell receptor beta chain is from a study of blood T cell repertoires in COVID-19. Background on the study: The samples span acute and convalescent COVID-19 from the United States, Italy and Spain. Nucleic acid was either cDNA or gDNA, and it came from T cells, B-cell-depleted T cells, or PBMCs.

The trim removed 4 bases at V and 6 bases at J, leaving 8 bases unmatched. CDR3 length: 14 residues. The germline V gene encodes CDR1 SGHRS and CDR2 YFSETQ. The repertoire was sequenced with immunoSEQ multiplex PCR; TCRdb's copy has only in-frame clones and lacks some. The sample includes 250,000 to 350,000 clones, roughly nine tenths seen only once; the top ten take 2.2%. Material: peripheral blood. This chain joins TRBV5-1 and TRBJ1-2; 8 bases match TRBD1. The source is a woman in her forties or fifties who had recovered from COVID-19. The CDR3, as DNA: TGCGCCAGCAGCCTGCGCAGGGGGCGTGATGGCTACACCTTC. Protein product: CASSLRRGRDGYTF. Complete variable domain (other parts from reference TRBV5-1 and TRBJ1-2): KAGVTQTPRYLIKTRGQQVTLSCSPISGHRSVSWYQQTPGQGLQFLFEYFSETQRNKGNFPGRFSGRQFSNSRSEMNVSTLELGDSALYLCASSLRRGRDGYTFGSGTRLTVV.